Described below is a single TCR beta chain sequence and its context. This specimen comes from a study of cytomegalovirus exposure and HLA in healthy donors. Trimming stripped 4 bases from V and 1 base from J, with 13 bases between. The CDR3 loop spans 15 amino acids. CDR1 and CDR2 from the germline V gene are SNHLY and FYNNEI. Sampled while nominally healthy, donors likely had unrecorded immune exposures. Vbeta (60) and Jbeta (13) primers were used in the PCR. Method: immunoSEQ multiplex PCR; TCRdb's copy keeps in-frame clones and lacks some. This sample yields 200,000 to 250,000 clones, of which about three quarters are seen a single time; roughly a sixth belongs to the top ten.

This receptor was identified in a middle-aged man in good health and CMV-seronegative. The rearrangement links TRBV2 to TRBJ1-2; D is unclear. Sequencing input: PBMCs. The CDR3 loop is CASSASTYNNYGYTF. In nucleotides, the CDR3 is TGTGCCAGCAGTGCCTCCACATACAATAACTATGGCTACACCTTC.